Below, 20 T cell receptor beta chains from the same sample are listed, as sequenced in a study of blood T cell repertoires in COVID-19. The repertoire was sequenced with immunoSEQ multiplex PCR; TCRdb's copy has only in-frame clones and lacks some. The sample lists about 200,000 clones; 70% to 90% were seen once. Sequences were obtained from peripheral blood. Receptors were obtained from a woman aged 45-60 years with acute or convalescent COVID-19.

In nucleotides, the CDR3 is TGTGCCAGCAGCGTAGCCCTGGACAGCGGGAGGGCCGGTTCAACCGGGGAGCTGTTTTTT. As protein: CASSVALDSGRAGSTGELFF. J is TRBJ2-2 and V is TRBV9; TRBD2 matches 10 bases. CDR3 length: 20 amino acids. The germline V gene encodes CDR1 SGDLS and CDR2 YYNGEE. V lost 0 bases and J lost 5; bases outside the gene matches: 16.

This chain connects TRBV11-2 to TRBJ2-1; no reliable D call. Germline values: CDR1 SGHAT, CDR2 FQNNGV. The CDR3 runs to 12 residues. V was cut by 3 bases and J by 10 bases, with 10 bases left in between. The CDR3 DNA sequence: TGTGCCAGCAGCTTCCTCGCTAGGGAGCAGTTCTTC. Amino acid sequence: CASSFLAREQFF.

This clone was counted only a few times. V gene TRBV29-1 combines with J gene TRBJ1-5; D is undetermined. V lost 4 bases, J lost 6 bases, and 13 bases lay in between. CDR3 length: 13 residues. Germline lookup yields CDR1 SQVTM and CDR2 ANQGSEA. DNA for the CDR3: TGCAGCGTTGCTGTAACGGGGAGTCAGCCCCAGCATTTT. Translating gives CSVAVTGSQPQHF.

The CDR3 is CATSDPGQGKNGYTF. The CDR3 region has the DNA TGTGCCACCAGTGATCCGGGACAGGGAAAGAATGGCTACACCTTC. This rearrangement joins TRBV24-1 to TRBJ1-2; 9 bases are shared with TRBD1. The CDR3 totals 15 residues. In germline, CDR1 is KGHDR, CDR2 SFDVKD. V shed 3 bases, J shed 6 bases, and the junction held 7 bases outside the gene matches.

The chain joins TRBV7-2 to TRBJ2-3; TRBD2 matches at 10 bases. The V segment lost 4 bases and the J segment 4 bases; nucleotides outside the gene matches: 11. Germline V gives CDR1 SGHTA, CDR2 FQGNSA. The CDR3 runs to 17 residues. The CDR3 bases are TGTGCCAGCAGCTATAGAGCGGGGGGGGGTTTCGCAGATACGCAGTATTTT. This sequence encodes CASSYRAGGGFADTQYF.

This clone was picked up a small number of times. This sequence joins TRBV6-4 and TRBJ1-6; 7 bases map to TRBD1. The length of the CDR3 is 14 residues. V shed 4 bases, J shed 9 bases, and the junction held 6 bases outside the gene matches. The germline V gene has CDR1 MRHNA and CDR2 SNTAGT. CDR3 region: CASSVQEGASPLHF. The CDR3 DNA sequence: TGTGCCAGCAGTGTACAGGAGGGGGCTTCACCCCTCCACTTT.

The chain links TRBV29-1 to TRBJ2-1, with a possible D match to TRBD1 (5 bases). Germline CDR1 reads SQVTM; CDR2 reads ANQGSEA. V was pared by 4 bases and J by 9 bases, with 19 bases between. The CDR3 loop spans 14 amino acids. In nucleotides, the CDR3 is TGCAGCGTTGGGAAGGAGCCGCGCAGGGTTGAGCAGTTCTTC. It codes for CSVGKEPRRVEQFF.

The gene calls are TRBV7-2 and TRBJ2-7, with TRBD2 matching over 10 bases. The germline gives CDR1 SGHTA, CDR2 FQGNSA. The CDR3 loop spans 15 amino acids. Trimming cost V 2 bases and J 3 bases; bases outside gene matches: 4. Here the CDR3 DNA reads TGTGCCAGCAGCTTACAGAGCGGGGGGGACTACGAGCAGTACTTC. Translating gives CASSLQSGGDYEQYF.

The DNA for the CDR3 is TGCGCCAGCAGTCCCTTCGTAGCGGAGTACAATGAGCAGTTCTTC. It yields the protein CASSPFVAEYNEQFF. The genes are TRBV5-1 and TRBJ2-1, with TRBD2 as a possible D gene (6 bases). Germline V CDR1 and CDR2: SGHRS, YFSETQ. The CDR3 runs to 15 residues. Trimming cost V 5 bases and J 4 bases, with 16 bases left between them.

The chain is built from TRBV18 and TRBJ1-2; 9 bases line up with TRBD1. Trimming cost V 1 base and J 7 bases; bases outside gene matches: 13. This CDR3 is 17 amino acids long. CDR1 KGHSH and CDR2 LQKENI come from the germline V gene. This chain's CDR3 is CASSPRDRVQKGGGYTF. DNA for the CDR3: TGTGCCAGCTCACCACGGGACAGGGTTCAGAAAGGCGGTGGCTACACCTTC. Variable domain in full (rest from reference TRBV18 and TRBJ1-2): NAGVMQNPRHLVRRRGQEARLRCSPMKGHSHVYWYRQLPEEGLKFMVYLQKENIIDESGMPKERFSAEFPKEGPSILRIQQVVRGDSAAYFCASSPRDRVQKGGGYTFGSGTRLTVV.

DNA of the CDR3: TGTGCCAGCGAGTTGTCCCAGGGAGATACGCAGTATTTT. Translation gives CASELSQGDTQYF. The chain employs TRBV3-1 (or the pseudogene TRBV3-2) and TRBJ2-3, with D perhaps TRBD1 (5 bases). This CDR3 comprises 13 residues. Germline CDR1 reads LGHDT; CDR2 reads YNNKEL (reference sequence). V lost 8 bases and J 5 bases, leaving 14 bases between the germline ends.

The V gene is TRBV11-2, the J gene TRBJ1-1; D call uncertain. The ends were cut back, 5 bases at V and 3 bases at J, with 10 bases in the middle. The CDR3 is 13 residues long. Looked up from germline, CDR1 is SGHAT and CDR2 is FQNNGV. The CDR3 nucleotides are TGTGCCAGCAGCCCCCGGGGAGACACTGAAGCTTTCTTT. Encoded protein: CASSPRGDTEAFF.

The genes are TRBV6-1 and TRBJ1-2, with 7 bases fitting TRBD1. The CDR3 contains 16 residues. Per the germline V gene, CDR1 is MNHNS and CDR2 is SASEGT. The ends lost 4 bases at V and 6 bases at J; junction bases unmatched: 14. The DNA for the CDR3 is TGTGCCAGCAGTGCGCATACAGGGGATGGTGGAGATGGCTACACCTTC. Its protein is CASSAHTGDGGDGYTF.

The chain joins TRBV30 to TRBJ1-5; perhaps TRBD1 as D (6 bases). V lost 2 bases, J lost 5 bases, and 10 bases lay in between. Germline V lookup: CDR1 GTSNPN, CDR2 SVGIG (reference sequence). The CDR3 loop spans 13 amino acids. This CDR3 reads CAWSRTEHQPQHF. For the CDR3, the DNA is TGTGCCTGGAGTCGGACAGAACATCAGCCCCAGCATTTT.

Written as DNA, the CDR3 is TGTGCCAGCATCCTCGACAGGGGCTATGGCTACACCTTC. Translating gives CASILDRGYGYTF. V gene TRBV7-2 combines with J gene TRBJ1-2; 8 bases map to TRBD1. Germline V lookup: CDR1 SGHTA, CDR2 FQGNSA. The V segment lost 7 bases and the J segment 4 bases; nucleotides outside the gene matches: 5. The CDR3 is 13 residues long.

The rearrangement uses TRBV6-5 and TRBJ1-2; the D gene is possibly TRBD1 (6 bases). Looked up from germline, CDR1 is MNHEY and CDR2 is SVGAGI. The CDR3 has 13 amino acids. V was trimmed by 3 bases and J by 8 bases, leaving 13 bases between them. Here the CDR3 reads CASSYPGTRGYTF. DNA for the CDR3: TGTGCCAGCAGTTATCCAGGGACAAGGGGCTACACCTTC.

V is TRBV2 and J is TRBJ2-7; no clear D gene. This CDR3 is 14 amino acids long. Between the trimmed V and J ends, which lost 4 bases and 5 bases, there was a span of 15 bases. Germline V gives CDR1 SNHLY, CDR2 FYNNEI. CDR3 DNA sequence: TGTGCCAGCAGTGGGCAAGGCCCTCGGGACGAGCAGTACTTC. Translation gives CASSGQGPRDEQYF.

The chain links TRBV29-1 to TRBJ2-1; 8 bases align to TRBD2. The CDR3 length is 14 residues. V gave up 6 bases and J gave up 4 bases; unmatched junction bases: 8. Per the germline V gene, CDR1 is SQVTM and CDR2 is ANQGSEA. CDR3 coding DNA: TGCAGCGTGGGAACTAGCGGAGCTTACAATGAGCAGTTCTTC. This encodes CSVGTSGAYNEQFF.

In regard to this clone: This sample also contains other DNA sequences that code for the same CDR3. This CDR3 reads CASSLGQFYEQYF. CDR3 coding DNA: TGTGCCAGCAGTTTGGGACAGTTCTACGAGCAGTACTTC. This chain links TRBV12-3 or TRBV12-4 with TRBJ2-7, with 7 positions matching TRBD1. CDR3 size: 13 residues. With 3 bases clipped from V and 3 bases from J, the junction kept 2 bases outside the gene matches.

The chain links TRBV5-1 to TRBJ1-2; D unclear. The germline V and J ends were trimmed by 0 bases and 4 bases, with 10 bases remaining between them. Germline CDR1 reads SGHRS; CDR2 reads YFSETQ. The CDR3 loop spans 14 amino acids. As DNA, the CDR3 is TGCGCCAGCAGCTTGGAGGGAGAGAGCTATGGCTACACCTTC. This sequence encodes CASSLEGESYGYTF.